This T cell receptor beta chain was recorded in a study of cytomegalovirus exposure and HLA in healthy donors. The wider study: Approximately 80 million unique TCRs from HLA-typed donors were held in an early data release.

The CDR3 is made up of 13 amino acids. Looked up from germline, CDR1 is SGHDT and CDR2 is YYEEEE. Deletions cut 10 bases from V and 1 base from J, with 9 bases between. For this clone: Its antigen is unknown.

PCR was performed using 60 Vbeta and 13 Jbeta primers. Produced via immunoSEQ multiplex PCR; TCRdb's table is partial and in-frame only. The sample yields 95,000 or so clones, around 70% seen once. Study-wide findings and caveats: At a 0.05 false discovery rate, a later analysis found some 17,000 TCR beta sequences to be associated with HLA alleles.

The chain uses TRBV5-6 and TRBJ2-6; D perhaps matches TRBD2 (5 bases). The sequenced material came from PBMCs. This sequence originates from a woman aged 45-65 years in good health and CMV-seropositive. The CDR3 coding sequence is TGTGCCGCCCGGGGATCTGGGGCCAACGTCCTGACTTTC. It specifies CAARGSGANVLTF.